This T cell receptor beta chain derives from a study of OX40 agonist ivuxolimab in advanced cancers. General study findings and limits: CD4+ and CD8+ blood T cells expanded clonally by week 6 at 0.1 to 3.0 mg/kg.

The V end was cut by 5 bases, the J end by 1 base, with 17 bases between. The CDR3 totals 17 residues. The germline CDR1 and CDR2 sequences are SEHNR and FQNEAQ (reference sequence). The repertoire was sequenced with immunoSEQ multiplex PCR; TCRdb's copy has only in-frame clones and lacks some. The sample has 35,000 to 55,000 clones; just under 95% are singletons. Turning to this clone: The antigen remains undetermined.

The sequencing here drew on CD4+ or CD8+ T cells sorted from blood, taken in a trial of the OX40 agonist ivuxolimab. The clonotype comes from an adult with an advanced solid tumor such as melanoma, head and neck, liver or kidney cancer. This chain links TRBV7-9 with TRBJ1-4, with a possible D match to TRBD1 (6 bases). The chain's CDR3 is CASSRTGNGETNEKLFF. CDR3 DNA sequence: TGTGCCAGCAGCCGTACAGGGAATGGAGAAACTAATGAAAAACTGTTTTTT.